The 31 T cell receptor beta chains presented below share a single source sample, sequenced in a study of T cells after yellow fever vaccination. TCRdb fed the 5' RACE reads into MiXCR, producing one record per CDR3 protein. The data contain about 630,000 distinct CDR3 sequences, 10% to 15% of them singletons. This specimen consisted of PBMCs, obtained on the day of the yellow fever booster vaccination. The source is a man aged 25-45 years who received the YFV17D yellow fever vaccine.

Of note for this clonotype: This could be a read error, since a much larger clone is one nucleotide away. This chain connects TRBV18 to TRBJ2-7, with a possible D match to TRBD1 (6 bases). Germline CDR1 reads KGHSH; CDR2 reads LQKENI. The CDR3 is 15 amino acids. V was trimmed by 5 bases and J by 4 bases, leaving 18 bases between them. The CDR3 DNA follows: TGTGCCAGCTCATCGGTACAGGGAGCCCCGTACGAGCAGTACTTC. Its translation is CASSSVQGAPYEQYF.

The J gene is TRBJ2-1, the V gene TRBV6-1; possibly TRBD1 for D (6 bases). The ends were cut back, 3 bases at V and 3 bases at J, with 9 bases in the middle. Germline V gives CDR1 MNHNS, CDR2 SASEGT. There are 14 residues in the CDR3. DNA of the CDR3: TGTGCCAGCAGTGACTTGGACAGCTACAATGAGCAGTTCTTC. This encodes CASSDLDSYNEQFF.

The V gene is TRBV24-1, the J gene TRBJ2-3; D may match TRBD1 or TRBD2 (5 bases each). The CDR3 extends over 18 amino acids. In germline, CDR1 is KGHDR, CDR2 SFDVKD. The ends were cut back, 3 bases at V and 3 bases at J, with 21 bases in the middle. In nucleotides, the CDR3 is TGTGCCACCAGTGATCCTTCACGGGACGGTAGCATTACAGATACGCAGTATTTT. Translation: CATSDPSRDGSITDTQYF.

Only a few counts were recorded for this clonotype. The chain uses TRBV7-4 and TRBJ2-2; D unresolved. Trimming removed 3 bases at V and 1 base at J, with 9 bases between. The CDR3 has 15 amino acids. Germline CDR1 reads SGHVT; CDR2 reads SQSDAQ. CDR3 sequence: CASSFYYLNTGELFF. CDR3 nucleotides: TGTGCCAGCAGCTTTTATTACCTGAACACCGGGGAGCTGTTTTTT.

The chain joins TRBV10-3 to TRBJ1-5; no firm D call. With 5 bases removed from V and 5 bases from J, the gap between germline ends came to 13 bases. In germline, CDR1 is ENHRY, CDR2 SYGVKD. This CDR3 region has 14 residues. CDR3 loop: CAISPIRSDQPQHF. In nucleotides, the CDR3 is TGTGCCATCAGTCCCATAAGGAGCGATCAGCCCCAGCATTTT.

In its sample, this clonotype was seen a few times. This chain connects TRBV5-6 to TRBJ1-2; D not resolved. The CDR3 has 12 residues. CDR1 is SGHDT and CDR2 is YYEEEE in the germline V gene. Trimming cost V 4 bases and J 5 bases, with 9 bases left between them. In DNA form, the CDR3 reads TGTGCCAGCAGCACTTACTTGTATGGCTACACCTTC. This gives the protein CASSTYLYGYTF.

This clonotype was seen a handful of times. The chain couples TRBV6-2 or TRBV6-3 to TRBJ2-1, with 10 bases fitting TRBD2. J lost 9 bases, V lost 4 bases, and 6 bases had no gene match. Germline assignment: CDR1 MNHEY and CDR2 SVGEGT. The CDR3 is 14 residues long. The CDR3 loop reads CASSSSGRIGEQFF. The CDR3, as DNA: TGTGCCAGCAGTTCTAGCGGGAGAATCGGTGAGCAGTTCTTC.

This clonotype has only a few counts. The CDR3 loop reads CASRYMVRIPTGELFF. CDR3 nucleotides: TGTGCCAGCAGGTACATGGTGCGCATTCCCACCGGGGAGCTGTTTTTT. The rearrangement uses TRBV7-2 and TRBJ2-2; D call uncertain. Germline CDR1 reads SGHTA; CDR2 reads FQGNSA. Trimming pared 6 bases from V and 4 bases from J, leaving 18 bases between. The CDR3 extends over 16 amino acids.

This clonotype was detected only a few times. The V call is TRBV29-1, the J call TRBJ1-1; perhaps TRBD1 as D (6 bases). The germline gives CDR1 SQVTM, CDR2 ANQGSEA. V was clipped by 4 bases and J by 8 bases, with 17 bases between them. This CDR3 contains 13 residues. The chain's CDR3 is CSVAKQGRGEAFF. The CDR3 DNA follows: TGCAGCGTTGCAAAACAGGGTCGGGGGGAAGCTTTCTTT. The full variable domain, in which reference TRBV29-1 and TRBJ1-1 provide the parts outside the CDR3, is SAVISQKPSRDICQRGTSLTIQCQVDSQVTMMFWYRQQPGQSLTLIATANQGSEATYESGFVIDKFPISRPNLTFSTLTVSNMSPEDSSIYLCSVAKQGRGEAFFGQGTRLTVV.

As regards this clonotype: At one end the junction does not follow the germline gene, possibly because of a read error. V usage is TRBV19 and J usage is TRBJ1-2, with D possibly being TRBD1 (6 bases). This CDR3 has 15 residues. The germline CDR1 and CDR2 sequences are LNHDA and SQIVND (reference sequence). The CDR3 loop reads CARSRNDRRLYGYTF. The CDR3, as DNA: TGTGCCCGTAGTAGAAACGACAGGAGGCTCTATGGCTACACCTTC.

The chain carries TRBV7-9 and TRBJ1-4; D call uncertain. CDR1 SEHNR and CDR2 FQNEAQ come from the germline V gene (reference sequence). Trimming left V 1 base short and J 8 bases short, with 11 bases between. The CDR3 length is 14 residues. CDR3 sequence: CASSLGVEGEKLFF. CDR3 DNA sequence: TGTGCCAGCAGCTTAGGGGTGGAAGGAGAAAAACTGTTTTTT. Full variable domain (missing parts from reference TRBV7-9 and TRBJ1-4): DTGVSQNPRHKITKRGQNVTFRCDPISEHNRLYWYRQTLGQGPEFLTYFQNEAQLEKSRLLSDRFSAERPKGSFSTLEIQRTEQGDSAMYLCASSLGVEGEKLFFGSGTQLSVL.

The chain joins TRBV12-3 or TRBV12-4 to TRBJ1-1; D is ambiguous. Between the trimmed V and J ends, which lost 2 bases and 8 bases, there was a span of 12 bases. The CDR3 covers 13 residues. The CDR3 region has the DNA TGTGCCAGCAGTTTATTTGAGGTCTCGGAAGCTTTCTTT. As protein: CASSLFEVSEAFF.

V and J are TRBV5-1 and TRBJ2-3, with 8 bases fitting TRBD1. With 4 bases clipped from V and 2 bases from J, the junction kept 6 bases outside the gene matches. There are 15 residues in the CDR3. Per the germline V gene, CDR1 is SGHRS and CDR2 is YFSETQ. The CDR3 protein is CASSRGQGNTDTQYF. The DNA of the CDR3 is TGCGCCAGCAGCCGAGGACAGGGAAACACAGATACGCAGTATTTT.

This clonotype has just a few counts. V and J are TRBV15 and TRBJ2-1; 7 nucleotides agree with TRBD1. V lost 1 base to trimming and J lost 1 base; unmatched junction nucleotides: 4. The CDR3 has 16 amino acids. From germline, CDR1 is LNHNV and CDR2 YYDKDF (reference sequence). The CDR3 reads CATSRVGRGSYNEQFF. The CDR3 nucleotides read TGTGCCACCAGCAGAGTCGGCAGGGGGTCCTACAATGAGCAGTTCTTC.

The V call is TRBV19, the J call TRBJ2-1, with D possibly being TRBD1 (5 bases). There are 15 residues in the CDR3. Trimming shortened V by 0 bases and J by 3 bases, and 9 bases separated the two germline ends. CDR1 and CDR2 (germline): LNHDA, SQIVND (reference sequence). Here the CDR3 DNA reads TGTGCCAGTAGTATAGAGCAGGGTAGCTACAATGAGCAGTTCTTC. As protein: CASSIEQGSYNEQFF.

This clonotype was seen more than once but under ten times. V and J are TRBV7-2 and TRBJ2-3, with D possibly being TRBD2 (5 bases). V shed 8 bases and J shed 10 bases, with 16 bases lying between them. The CDR3 covers 12 residues. Germline assignment: CDR1 SGHTA and CDR2 FQGNSA. The CDR3 bases are TGTGCCAGCGGAGGTCACACCCAGCCGCAGTATTTT. This codes for CASGGHTQPQYF.

This chain uses TRBV7-9 with TRBJ1-2, with D possibly matching TRBD1 (5 bases). V was cut by 1 base and J by 8 bases, with 11 bases left in between. Germline V CDR1 and CDR2: SEHNR, FQNEAQ (reference sequence). The CDR3 loop spans 13 amino acids. DNA for the CDR3: TGTGCCAGCAGCTTAGGCGTCAGGGTCGGCTACACCTTC. Protein: CASSLGVRVGYTF.

In its sample, this clonotype was seen many times. The V and J genes are TRBV20-1 and TRBJ2-1; 11 bases map to TRBD2. Unmatched junction bases numbered 10, after V lost 5 bases and J lost 1 base. The CDR3 length is 17 residues. Germline assignment: CDR1 DFQATT and CDR2 SNEGSKA (reference sequence). DNA of the CDR3: TGCAGTGCTCGTGGACTAGCGGGCGCCGTTTCCTACAATGAGCAGTTCTTC. Translating gives CSARGLAGAVSYNEQFF.

V usage is TRBV30 and J usage is TRBJ1-1; D uncertain. The length of the CDR3 is 11 residues. Trimming shortened V by 0 bases and J by 5 bases, and 4 bases separated the two germline ends. Germline values: CDR1 GTSNPN, CDR2 SVGIG (reference sequence). The CDR3 DNA reads TGTGCCTGGAGTGTACTTACTGAAGCTTTCTTT. Translated, it gives CAWSVLTEAFF.

This clonotype was observed a handful of times. The chain uses TRBV7-2 and TRBJ1-2; D perhaps matches TRBD1 (6 bases). Germline values: CDR1 SGHTA, CDR2 FQGNSA. This CDR3 contains 14 residues. Trimming left V 5 bases short and J 4 bases short, with 14 bases between. CDR3 region: CASSIGGSSYGYTF. The CDR3 DNA is TGTGCCAGCAGCATAGGGGGGTCGAGCTATGGCTACACCTTC.

This clonotype was seen a handful of times. V is TRBV28 and J is TRBJ2-7, with 11 positions matching TRBD2. The CDR3 is 16 amino acids. V shed 5 bases and J 1 base; nucleotides not matched to a gene: 7. Per germline, CDR1 MDHEN and CDR2 SYDVKM. The CDR3 loop is CASSPTGLAASYEQYF. The CDR3 DNA is TGTGCCAGCAGTCCAACGGGACTAGCGGCTTCCTACGAGCAGTACTTC.

This clonotype has only a few counts. The chain combines TRBV14 with TRBJ2-7; 7 nucleotides match TRBD2. The length of the CDR3 is 15 residues. V trimming: 1 base; J trimming: 7 bases; junction bases outside the gene matches: 10. Germline V lookup: CDR1 SGHDN, CDR2 FVKESK. CDR3 sequence (DNA): TGTGCCAGCAGCCAAGTTGCGGGAGTTCATTGGGAGCAGTACTTC. Translating it yields CASSQVAGVHWEQYF.

The chain joins TRBV6-5 to TRBJ1-2; D unclear. The V gene lost 2 bases and the J gene lost 4 bases, with 8 bases spanning the gap. The CDR3 is 13 amino acids. Germline V gene sequence: CDR1 MNHEY, CDR2 SVGAGI. The CDR3 coding sequence is TGTGCCAGCAGTTACGGGCAGGTCTATGGCTACACCTTC. Its translation: CASSYGQVYGYTF.

This clonotype was found a few times. The V call is TRBV12-3 or TRBV12-4, the J call TRBJ2-5; D perhaps matches TRBD1 (6 bases). The V end was cut by 5 bases, the J end by 1 base, with 11 bases between. The CDR3 contains 14 residues. In DNA form, the CDR3 reads TGTGCCAGCAGTCCAACAGGGATCCAAGAGACCCAGTACTTC. Encoded protein: CASSPTGIQETQYF.

This chain joins TRBV9 and TRBJ2-7, with D unresolved. This CDR3 comprises 13 residues. V was shortened by 3 bases and J by 5 bases, with 12 bases between the two germline ends. Germline V gene lookup returns CDR1 SGDLS and CDR2 YYNGEE. The CDR3 loop reads CASSAGLDNEQYF. As DNA, the CDR3 is TGTGCCAGCAGCGCAGGATTAGATAACGAGCAGTACTTC.

The gene calls are TRBV25-1 and TRBJ2-1; D is unresolved. CDR1 MGHDK and CDR2 SYGVNS come from the germline V gene. The CDR3 is 12 residues long. V was trimmed by 5 bases and J by 10 bases, leaving 12 bases between them. The CDR3 protein is CASSPGPWEQFF. The CDR3 bases are TGTGCCAGCAGTCCGGGTCCCTGGGAGCAGTTCTTC.

The chain couples TRBV5-1 to TRBJ1-2; 7 nucleotides match TRBD1. CDR3 length equals 15 residues. The germline V gene has CDR1 SGHRS and CDR2 YFSETQ. After removal of 4 bases from V and 0 bases from J, the junction contained 6 bases not matched to a gene. The CDR3 sequence is CASSATGETNYGYTF. CDR3 DNA: TGCGCCAGCAGCGCAACAGGGGAGACTAACTATGGCTACACCTTC.

This clonotype was counted at least ten times. The V and J genes are TRBV28 and TRBJ2-5; TRBD1 might be the D (5 bases). Trimming cost V 8 bases and J 7 bases, with 17 bases left between them. Germline V gene data show CDR1 as MDHEN and CDR2 as SYDVKM. The CDR3 has 13 amino acids. The DNA for the CDR3 is TGTGCCAGCTCGACAGTTACAAGATGGACCCAGTACTTC. Residues: CASSTVTRWTQYF.

This clonotype was recorded at least ten times. J is TRBJ2-7 and V is TRBV4-2, with TRBD1 identical over 7 bases. V gave up 0 bases and J gave up 1 base; unmatched junction bases: 3. CDR3 length: 15 residues. Germline-derived CDR1 and CDR2 are LGHNA and YNFKEQ. The CDR3 nucleotides read TGTGCCAGCAGCCAAGATTTACAGGGGTCCTACGAGCAGTACTTC. Encoded protein: CASSQDLQGSYEQYF.

The chain combines TRBV28 with TRBJ1-4; D is possibly TRBD1 (6 bases). Trimming left V 3 bases short and J 3 bases short, with 14 bases between. The CDR3 loop spans 16 amino acids. Germline CDR1 is MDHEN and CDR2 is SYDVKM. The CDR3 protein is CASSFPGQLANEKLFF. Written as DNA, the CDR3 is TGTGCCAGCAGTTTTCCCGGACAGCTAGCTAATGAAAAACTGTTTTTT.

This chain links TRBV20-1 with TRBJ2-2; TRBD2 aligns across 10 bases. This CDR3 is 14 amino acids long. Germline V CDR1 and CDR2: DFQATT, SNEGSKA (reference sequence). Unmatched junction bases numbered 6, after V lost 6 bases and J lost 5 bases. The CDR3 loop is CSAPSGSGTGELFF. Here the CDR3 DNA reads TGCAGTGCCCCTAGCGGGAGTGGGACCGGGGAGCTGTTTTTT.